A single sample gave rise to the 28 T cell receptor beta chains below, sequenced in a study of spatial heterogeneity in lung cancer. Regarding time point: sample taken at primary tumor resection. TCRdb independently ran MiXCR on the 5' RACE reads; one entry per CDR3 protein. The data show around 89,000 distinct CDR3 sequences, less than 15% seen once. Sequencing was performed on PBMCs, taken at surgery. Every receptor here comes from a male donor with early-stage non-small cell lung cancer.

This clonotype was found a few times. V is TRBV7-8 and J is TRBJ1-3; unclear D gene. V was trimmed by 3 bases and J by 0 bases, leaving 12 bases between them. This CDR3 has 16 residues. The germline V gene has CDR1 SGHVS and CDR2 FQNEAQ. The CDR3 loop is CASSFNAPNSGNTIYF. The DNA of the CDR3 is TGTGCCAGCAGCTTTAACGCGCCCAACTCTGGAAACACCATATATTTT.

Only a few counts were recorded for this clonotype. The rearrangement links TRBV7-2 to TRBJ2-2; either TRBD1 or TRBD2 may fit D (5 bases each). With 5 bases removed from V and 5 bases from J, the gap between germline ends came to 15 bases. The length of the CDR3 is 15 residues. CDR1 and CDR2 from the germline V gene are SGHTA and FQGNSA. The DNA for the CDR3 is TGTGCCAGCAGCCCCATTGGGGGAGAGACCGGGGAGCTGTTTTTT. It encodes CASSPIGGETGELFF.

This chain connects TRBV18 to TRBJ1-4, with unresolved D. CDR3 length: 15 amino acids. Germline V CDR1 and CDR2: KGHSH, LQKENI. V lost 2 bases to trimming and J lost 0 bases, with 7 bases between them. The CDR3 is CASSPSGSTNEKLFF. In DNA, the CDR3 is TGTGCCAGCTCACCATCCGGGTCAACTAATGAAAAACTGTTTTTT.

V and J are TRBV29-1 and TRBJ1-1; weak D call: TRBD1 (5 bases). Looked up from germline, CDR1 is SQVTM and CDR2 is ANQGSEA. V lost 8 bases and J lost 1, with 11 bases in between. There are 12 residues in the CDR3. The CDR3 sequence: CSSLGGNTEAFF. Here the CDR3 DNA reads TGCAGCTCATTGGGGGGGAACACTGAAGCTTTCTTT.

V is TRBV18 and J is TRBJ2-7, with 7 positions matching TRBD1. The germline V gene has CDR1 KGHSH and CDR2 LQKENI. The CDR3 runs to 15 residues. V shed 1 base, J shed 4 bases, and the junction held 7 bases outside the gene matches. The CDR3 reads CASSPRHDRAYEQYF. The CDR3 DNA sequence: TGTGCCAGCTCACCACGTCATGACAGGGCATACGAGCAGTACTTC.

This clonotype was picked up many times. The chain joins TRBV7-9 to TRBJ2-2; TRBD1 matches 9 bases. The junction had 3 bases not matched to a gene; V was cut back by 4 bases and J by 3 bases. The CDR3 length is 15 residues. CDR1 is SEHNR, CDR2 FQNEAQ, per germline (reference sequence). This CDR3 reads CASSSGTGHTGELFF. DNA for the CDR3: TGTGCCAGCAGCTCCGGGACAGGGCACACCGGGGAGCTGTTTTTT.

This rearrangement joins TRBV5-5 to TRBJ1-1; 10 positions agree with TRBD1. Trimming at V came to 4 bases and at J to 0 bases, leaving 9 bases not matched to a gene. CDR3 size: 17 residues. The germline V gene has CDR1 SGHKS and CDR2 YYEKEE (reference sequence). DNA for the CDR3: TGTGCCAGCAGCCCCCGGGACAGGGGCCTCATGAACACTGAAGCTTTCTTT. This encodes CASSPRDRGLMNTEAFF.

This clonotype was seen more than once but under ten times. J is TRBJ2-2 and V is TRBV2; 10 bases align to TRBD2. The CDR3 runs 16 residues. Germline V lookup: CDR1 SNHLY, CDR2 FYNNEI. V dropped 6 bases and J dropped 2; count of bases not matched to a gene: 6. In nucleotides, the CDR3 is TGTGCCAGCAGACCTCTAGCGGGGGTTAACACCGGGGAGCTGTTTTTT. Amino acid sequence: CASRPLAGVNTGELFF. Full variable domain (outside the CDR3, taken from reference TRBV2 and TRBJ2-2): EPEVTQTPSHQVTQMGQEVILRCVPISNHLYFYWYRQILGQKVEFLVSFYNNEISEKSEIFDDQFSVERPDGSNFTLKIRSTKLEDSAMYFCASRPLAGVNTGELFFGEGSRLTVL.

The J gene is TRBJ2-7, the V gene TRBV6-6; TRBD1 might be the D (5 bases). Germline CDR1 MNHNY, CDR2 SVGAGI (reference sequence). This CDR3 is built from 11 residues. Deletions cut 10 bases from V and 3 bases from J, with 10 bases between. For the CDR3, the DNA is TGTGCCACCTTCAGGGACTACGAGCAGTACTTC. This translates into CATFRDYEQYF.

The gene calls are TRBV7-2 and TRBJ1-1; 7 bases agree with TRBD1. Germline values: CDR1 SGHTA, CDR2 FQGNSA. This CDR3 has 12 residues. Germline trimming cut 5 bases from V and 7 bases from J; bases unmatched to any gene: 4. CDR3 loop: CASSLRGIEAFF. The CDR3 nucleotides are TGTGCCAGCAGCCTCAGGGGGATTGAAGCTTTCTTT. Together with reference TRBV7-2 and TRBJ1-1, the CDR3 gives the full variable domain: GAGVSQSPSNKVTEKGKDVELRCDPISGHTALYWYRQSLGQGLEFLIYFQGNSAPDKSGLPSDRFSAERTGGSVSTLTIQRTQQEDSAVYLCASSLRGIEAFFGQGTRLTVV.

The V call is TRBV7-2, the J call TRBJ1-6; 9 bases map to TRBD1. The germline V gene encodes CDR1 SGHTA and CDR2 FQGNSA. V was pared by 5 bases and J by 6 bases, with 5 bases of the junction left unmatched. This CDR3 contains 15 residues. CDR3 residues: CASSEYRGRNSPLHF. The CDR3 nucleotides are TGTGCCAGCAGCGAATACAGGGGGCGTAATTCACCCCTCCACTTT. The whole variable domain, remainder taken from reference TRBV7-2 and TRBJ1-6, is GAGVSQSPSNKVTEKGKDVELRCDPISGHTALYWYRQSLGQGLEFLIYFQGNSAPDKSGLPSDRFSAERTGGSVSTLTIQRTQQEDSAVYLCASSEYRGRNSPLHFGNGTRLTVT.

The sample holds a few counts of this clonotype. CDR3 in amino acids: CASSSAGGSEQFF. The DNA of the CDR3 is TGTGCCAGCAGTTCCGCAGGGGGCAGTGAGCAGTTCTTC. The chain has TRBV2 and TRBJ2-1; 8 nucleotides line up with TRBD1. This CDR3 region has 13 residues. In germline, CDR1 is SNHLY, CDR2 FYNNEI. Trimming took 5 bases from V and 9 from J; bases not matched to a gene: 6. Combining the CDR3 with reference TRBV2 and TRBJ2-1 gives the whole variable domain EPEVTQTPSHQVTQMGQEVILRCVPISNHLYFYWYRQILGQKVEFLVSFYNNEISEKSEIFDDQFSVERPDGSNFTLKIRSTKLEDSAMYFCASSSAGGSEQFFGPGTRLTVL.

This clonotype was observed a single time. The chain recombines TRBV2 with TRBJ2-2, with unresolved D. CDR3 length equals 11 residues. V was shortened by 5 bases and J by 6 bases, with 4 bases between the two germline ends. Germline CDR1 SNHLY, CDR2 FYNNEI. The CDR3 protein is CASSPAGELFF. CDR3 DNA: TGTGCCAGCAGTCCTGCCGGGGAGCTGTTTTTT.

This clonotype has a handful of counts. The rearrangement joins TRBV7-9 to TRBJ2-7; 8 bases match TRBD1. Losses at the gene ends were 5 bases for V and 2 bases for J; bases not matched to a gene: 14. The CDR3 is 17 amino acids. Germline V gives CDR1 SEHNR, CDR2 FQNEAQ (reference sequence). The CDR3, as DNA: TGTGCCAGCAGCACGCACCAGACAGGGGCGTCCCCCTACGAGCAGTACTTC. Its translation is CASSTHQTGASPYEQYF.

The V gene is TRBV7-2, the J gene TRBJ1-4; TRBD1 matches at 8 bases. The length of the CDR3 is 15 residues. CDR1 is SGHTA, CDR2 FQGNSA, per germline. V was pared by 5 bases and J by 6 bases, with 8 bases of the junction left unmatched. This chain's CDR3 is CASSAQGAGDEKLFF. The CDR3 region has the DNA TGTGCCAGCAGCGCCCAGGGGGCGGGGGATGAAAAACTGTTTTTT.

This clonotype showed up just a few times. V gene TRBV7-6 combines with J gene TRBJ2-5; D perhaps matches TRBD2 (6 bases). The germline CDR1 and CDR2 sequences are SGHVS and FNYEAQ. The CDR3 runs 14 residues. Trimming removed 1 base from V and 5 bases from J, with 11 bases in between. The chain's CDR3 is CASSLEGGLETQYF. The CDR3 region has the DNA TGTGCCAGCAGCTTAGAAGGAGGGTTGGAGACCCAGTACTTC.

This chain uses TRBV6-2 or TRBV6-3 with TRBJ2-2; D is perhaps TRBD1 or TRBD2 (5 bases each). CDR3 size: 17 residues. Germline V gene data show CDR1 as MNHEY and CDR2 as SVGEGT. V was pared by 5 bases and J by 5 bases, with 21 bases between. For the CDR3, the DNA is TGTGCCAGCAGTCCTCGTCGATCCGGGACGGAGACCGGGGAGCTGTTTTTT. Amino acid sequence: CASSPRRSGTETGELFF.

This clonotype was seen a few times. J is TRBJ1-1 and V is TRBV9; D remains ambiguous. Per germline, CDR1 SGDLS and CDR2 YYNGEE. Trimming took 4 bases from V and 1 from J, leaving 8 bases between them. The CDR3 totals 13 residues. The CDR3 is CASSHRRNTEAFF. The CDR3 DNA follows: TGTGCCAGCAGCCATCGTAGGAACACTGAAGCTTTCTTT.

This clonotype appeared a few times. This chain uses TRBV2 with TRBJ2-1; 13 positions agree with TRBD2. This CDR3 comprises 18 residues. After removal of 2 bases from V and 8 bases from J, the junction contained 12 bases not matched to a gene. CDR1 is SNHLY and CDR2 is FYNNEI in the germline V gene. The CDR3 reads CASSEFGTSGELSYEQFF. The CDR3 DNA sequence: TGTGCCAGCAGTGAATTCGGGACTAGCGGGGAGCTGTCCTATGAGCAGTTCTTC.

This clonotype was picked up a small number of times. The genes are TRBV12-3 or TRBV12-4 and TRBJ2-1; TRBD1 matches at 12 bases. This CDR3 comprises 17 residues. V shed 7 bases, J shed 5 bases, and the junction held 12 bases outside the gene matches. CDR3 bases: TGTGCCAGCAAGGGGACAGGGGGCAGCGGGACGAACAATGAGCAGTTCTTC. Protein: CASKGTGGSGTNNEQFF.

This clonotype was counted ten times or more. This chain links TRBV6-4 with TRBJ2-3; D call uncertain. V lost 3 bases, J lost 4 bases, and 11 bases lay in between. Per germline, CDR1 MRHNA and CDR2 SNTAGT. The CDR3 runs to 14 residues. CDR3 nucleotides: TGTGCCAGCAGTGAAAGTAGTCGCCCAGATACGCAGTATTTT. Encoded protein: CASSESSRPDTQYF.

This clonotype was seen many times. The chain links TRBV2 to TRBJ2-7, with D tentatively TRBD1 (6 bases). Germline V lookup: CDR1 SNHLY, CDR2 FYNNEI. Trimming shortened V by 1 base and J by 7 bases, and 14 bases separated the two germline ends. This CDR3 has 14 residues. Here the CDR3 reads CASSEGAGEWEQYF. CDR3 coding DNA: TGTGCCAGCAGTGAAGGGGCAGGGGAATGGGAGCAGTACTTC.

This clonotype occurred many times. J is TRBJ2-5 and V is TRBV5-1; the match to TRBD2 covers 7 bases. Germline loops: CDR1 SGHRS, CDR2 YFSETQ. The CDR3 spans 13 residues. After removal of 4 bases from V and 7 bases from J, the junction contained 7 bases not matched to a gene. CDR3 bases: TGCGCCAGCAGCGTCGGGACGGGGGGGACCCAGTACTTC. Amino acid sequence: CASSVGTGGTQYF.

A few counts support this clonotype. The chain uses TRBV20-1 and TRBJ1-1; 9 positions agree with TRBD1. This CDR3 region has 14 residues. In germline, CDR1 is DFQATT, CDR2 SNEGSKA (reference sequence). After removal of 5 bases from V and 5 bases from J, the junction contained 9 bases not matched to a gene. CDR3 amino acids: CSAQNRGRGTEAFF. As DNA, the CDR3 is TGCAGTGCTCAAAACAGGGGGCGTGGTACTGAAGCTTTCTTT.

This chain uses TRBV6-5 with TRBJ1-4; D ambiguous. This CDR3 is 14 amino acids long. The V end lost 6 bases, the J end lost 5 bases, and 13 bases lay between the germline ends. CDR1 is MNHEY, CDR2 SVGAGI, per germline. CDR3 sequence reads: CASRPQDLNEKLFF. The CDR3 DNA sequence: TGTGCCAGCAGACCGCAGGATCTGAATGAAAAACTGTTTTTT.

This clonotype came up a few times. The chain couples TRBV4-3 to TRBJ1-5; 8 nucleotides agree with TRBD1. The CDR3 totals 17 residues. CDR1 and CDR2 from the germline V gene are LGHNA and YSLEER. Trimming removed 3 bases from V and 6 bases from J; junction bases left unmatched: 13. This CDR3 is CASSQEITLTGGQPQHF. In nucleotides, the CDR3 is TGCGCCAGCAGCCAGGAGATAACACTCACAGGGGGTCAGCCCCAGCATTTT.

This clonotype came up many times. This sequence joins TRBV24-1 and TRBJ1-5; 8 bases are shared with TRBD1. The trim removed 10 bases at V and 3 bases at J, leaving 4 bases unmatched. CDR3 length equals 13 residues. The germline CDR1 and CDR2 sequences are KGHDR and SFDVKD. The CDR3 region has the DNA TGTGCCACTTCGGACAGGGCCAATCAGCCCCAGCATTTT. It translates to CATSDRANQPQHF.

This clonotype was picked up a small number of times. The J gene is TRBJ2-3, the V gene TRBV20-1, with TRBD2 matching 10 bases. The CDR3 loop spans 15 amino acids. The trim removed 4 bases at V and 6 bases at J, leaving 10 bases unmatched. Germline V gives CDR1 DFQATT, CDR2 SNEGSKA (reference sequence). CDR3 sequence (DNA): TGCAGTGCTACCCTGGCTAGCGGGAGTGTGGATACGCAGTATTTT. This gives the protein CSATLASGSVDTQYF.